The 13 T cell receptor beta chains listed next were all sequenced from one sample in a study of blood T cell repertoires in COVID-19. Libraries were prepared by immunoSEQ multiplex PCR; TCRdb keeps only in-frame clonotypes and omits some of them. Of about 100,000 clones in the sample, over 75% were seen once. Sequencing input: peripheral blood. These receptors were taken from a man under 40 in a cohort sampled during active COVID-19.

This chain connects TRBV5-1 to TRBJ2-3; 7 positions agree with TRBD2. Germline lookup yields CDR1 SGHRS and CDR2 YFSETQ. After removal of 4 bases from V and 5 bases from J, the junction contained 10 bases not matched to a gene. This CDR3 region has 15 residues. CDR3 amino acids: CASSDGLELRDTQYF. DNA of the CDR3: TGCGCCAGCAGCGACGGACTAGAGCTTAGAGATACGCAGTATTTT.

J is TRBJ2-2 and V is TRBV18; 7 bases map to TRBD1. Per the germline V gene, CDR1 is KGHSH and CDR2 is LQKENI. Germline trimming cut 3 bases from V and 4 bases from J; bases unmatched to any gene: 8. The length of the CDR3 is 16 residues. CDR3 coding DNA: TGTGCCAGCTCACCGGCACGGGACAGCAGCACCGGGGAGCTGTTTTTT. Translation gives CASSPARDSSTGELFF.

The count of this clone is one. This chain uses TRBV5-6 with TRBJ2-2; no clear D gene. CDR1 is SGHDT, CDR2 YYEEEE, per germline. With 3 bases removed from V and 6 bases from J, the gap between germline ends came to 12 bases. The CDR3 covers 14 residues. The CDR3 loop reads CASSSGVSPGELFF. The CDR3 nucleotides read TGTGCCAGCAGCTCGGGTGTTTCCCCCGGGGAGCTGTTTTTT.

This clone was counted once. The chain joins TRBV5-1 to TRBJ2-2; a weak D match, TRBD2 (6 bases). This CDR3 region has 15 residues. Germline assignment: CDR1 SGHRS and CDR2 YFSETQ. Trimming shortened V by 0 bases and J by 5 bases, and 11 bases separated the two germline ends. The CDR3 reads CASSLAGEGTGELFF. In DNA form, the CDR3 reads TGCGCCAGCAGCTTGGCGGGGGAAGGTACCGGGGAGCTGTTTTTT.

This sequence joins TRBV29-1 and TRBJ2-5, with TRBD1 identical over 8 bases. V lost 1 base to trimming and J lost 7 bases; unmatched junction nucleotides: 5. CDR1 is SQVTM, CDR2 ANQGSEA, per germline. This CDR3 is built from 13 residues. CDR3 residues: CSVEVWTGRTQYF. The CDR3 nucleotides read TGCAGCGTTGAAGTGTGGACAGGGAGGACCCAGTACTTC.

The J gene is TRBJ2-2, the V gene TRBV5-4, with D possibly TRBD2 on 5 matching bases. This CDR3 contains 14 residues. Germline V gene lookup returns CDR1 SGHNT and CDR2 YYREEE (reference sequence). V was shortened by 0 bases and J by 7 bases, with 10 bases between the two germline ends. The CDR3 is CASSLAIRGGELFF. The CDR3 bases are TGTGCCAGCAGCTTGGCCATCCGGGGCGGGGAGCTGTTTTTT.

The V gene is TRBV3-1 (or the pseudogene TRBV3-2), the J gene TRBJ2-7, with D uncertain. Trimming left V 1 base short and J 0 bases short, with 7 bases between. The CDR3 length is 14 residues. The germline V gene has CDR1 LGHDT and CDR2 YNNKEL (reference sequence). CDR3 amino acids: CASSQGPISYEQYF. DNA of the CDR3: TGTGCCAGCAGCCAAGGTCCAATCTCCTACGAGCAGTACTTC.

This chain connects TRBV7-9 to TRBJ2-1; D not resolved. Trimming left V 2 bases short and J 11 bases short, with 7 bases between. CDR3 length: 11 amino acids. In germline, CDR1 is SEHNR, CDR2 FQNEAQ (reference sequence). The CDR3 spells CASSLNEQQFF. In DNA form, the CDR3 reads TGTGCCAGCAGCTTAAATGAGCAGCAGTTCTTC.

CDR3 sequence: CATTGTLGYEQYF. Here the CDR3 DNA reads TGTGCCACCACCGGGACACTTGGTTACGAGCAGTACTTC. This chain links TRBV27 with TRBJ2-7; D is possibly TRBD1 (6 bases). Trimming removed 10 bases from V and 4 bases from J, with 17 bases in between. The CDR3 sequence is 13 residues long. CDR1 is MNHEY, CDR2 SMNVEV, per germline (reference sequence).

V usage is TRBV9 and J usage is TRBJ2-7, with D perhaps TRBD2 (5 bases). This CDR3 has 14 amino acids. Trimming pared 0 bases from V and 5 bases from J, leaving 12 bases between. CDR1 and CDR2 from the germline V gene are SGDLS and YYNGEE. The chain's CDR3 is CASSVGTLEHEQYF. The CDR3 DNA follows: TGTGCCAGCAGCGTAGGGACTTTGGAACACGAGCAGTACTTC.

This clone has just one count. The CDR3 DNA reads as TGTGCCAGCAGCGGCCGACTAGCGGGGGTCGGGGAGACCCAGTACTTC. It encodes CASSGRLAGVGETQYF. This rearrangement joins TRBV13 to TRBJ2-5; TRBD2 matches 12 bases. Germline V gene data show CDR1 as PRHDT and CDR2 as FYEKMQ (reference sequence). This CDR3 spans 16 amino acids. V trimming: 5 bases; J trimming: 5 bases; junction bases outside the gene matches: 9.

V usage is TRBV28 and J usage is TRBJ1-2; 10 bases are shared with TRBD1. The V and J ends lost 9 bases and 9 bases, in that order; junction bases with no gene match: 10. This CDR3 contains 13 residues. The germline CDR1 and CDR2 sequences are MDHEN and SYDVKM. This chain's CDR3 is CASQPGQGYRYTF. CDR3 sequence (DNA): TGTGCCAGTCAGCCGGGACAGGGGTATCGCTACACCTTC.

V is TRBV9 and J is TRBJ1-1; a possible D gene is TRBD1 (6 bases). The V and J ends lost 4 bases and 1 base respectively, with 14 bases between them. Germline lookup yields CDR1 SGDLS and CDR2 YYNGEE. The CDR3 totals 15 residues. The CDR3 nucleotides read TGTGCCAGCAGCCCCCAGGGGATGGGGAACACTGAAGCTTTCTTT. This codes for CASSPQGMGNTEAFF.